Listed here are 22 T cell receptor beta chains from one sample, sequenced in a study of blood T cell repertoires in COVID-19. Some clones are missing from TCRdb's copy, which holds only in-frame ones; the method was immunoSEQ multiplex PCR. Seen here are 110,000 or so clones, about nine tenths observed once, and the top ten hold roughly 8%. What was sequenced was peripheral blood. The receptors derive from a man aged 65 to 79 who had recovered from COVID-19.

The rearrangement joins TRBV30 to TRBJ1-2; D remains ambiguous. V lost 1 base and J lost 8, with 11 bases in between. The CDR3 is 12 residues long. CDR1 and CDR2 (germline): GTSNPN, SVGIG (reference sequence). CDR3 amino acids: CAWSGQTGGYTF. The CDR3 region has the DNA TGTGCCTGGAGTGGACAAACTGGCGGCTACACCTTC.

In its sample, this clone was seen once. This rearrangement joins TRBV25-1 to TRBJ1-1; 7 bases are shared with TRBD1. CDR1 is MGHDK and CDR2 is SYGVNS in the germline V gene. The CDR3 covers 13 residues. The ends lost 2 bases at V and 5 bases at J; junction bases unmatched: 2. DNA of the CDR3: TGTGCCAGCAGTGAACAGGGGGTTACTGAAGCTTTCTTT. Amino acid sequence: CASSEQGVTEAFF. The variable domain in full, with the rest retrieved from reference TRBV25-1 and TRBJ1-1, is EADIYQTPRYLVIGTGKKITLECSQTMGHDKMYWYQQDPGMELHLIHYSYGVNSTEKGDLSSESTVSRIRTEHFPLTLESARPSHTSQYLCASSEQGVTEAFFGQGTRLTVV.

This clone was observed once. In nucleotides, the CDR3 is TGTGCCAGCAGTTCTAGATGGGGGGATGGCTACACCTTC. It translates to CASSSRWGDGYTF. This chain uses TRBV25-1 with TRBJ1-2, with D maybe TRBD1 (5 bases). The ends were cut back, 5 bases at V and 6 bases at J, with 13 bases in the middle. There are 13 residues in the CDR3. Germline V gene sequence: CDR1 MGHDK, CDR2 SYGVNS.

V is TRBV9 and J is TRBJ2-6; a possible D gene is TRBD1 (6 bases). The germline gives CDR1 SGDLS, CDR2 YYNGEE. V dropped 2 bases and J dropped 0 bases, with 12 bases sitting between them. This CDR3 spans 17 amino acids. The CDR3 sequence is CASSVTGFFSGANVLTF. The CDR3 bases are TGTGCCAGCAGCGTGACAGGATTCTTCTCTGGGGCCAACGTCCTGACTTTC.

The chain combines TRBV2 with TRBJ2-2; D ambiguous. The CDR3 covers 13 residues. V lost 8 bases to trimming and J lost 4 bases, with 11 bases between them. Germline V CDR1 and CDR2: SNHLY, FYNNEI. This CDR3 is CASVTESTGELFF. The CDR3 DNA reads as TGTGCCAGCGTTACAGAATCCACCGGGGAGCTGTTTTTT.

This sequence joins TRBV6-2 or TRBV6-3 and TRBJ2-7, with 8 bases fitting TRBD1. V lost 5 bases and J lost 1; bases outside the gene matches: 7. The V gene's germline CDR1 is MNHEY and CDR2 SVGEGT. This CDR3 spans 15 amino acids. The CDR3 DNA is TGTGCCAGCAGTACCCAGGGGGCGCCTTCCTACGAGCAGTACTTC. It encodes CASSTQGAPSYEQYF.

The chain is built from TRBV28 and TRBJ2-7; D unresolved. This CDR3 is 11 amino acids long. Germline CDR1 is MDHEN and CDR2 is SYDVKM. Between the trimmed V and J ends, which lost 6 bases and 3 bases, there was a span of 6 bases. CDR3 sequence: CASSPGYEQYF. The CDR3 region has the DNA TGTGCCAGCAGCCCAGGCTACGAGCAGTACTTC.

This clone was seen a handful of times. The J gene is TRBJ1-6, the V gene TRBV5-1; a weak D match, TRBD1 (5 bases). The germline V gene encodes CDR1 SGHRS and CDR2 YFSETQ. Trimming pared 0 bases from V and 3 bases from J, leaving 13 bases between. This CDR3 region has 17 residues. This chain's CDR3 is CASSLALGADYNSPLHF. The DNA for the CDR3 is TGCGCCAGCAGCTTGGCATTAGGGGCAGACTATAATTCACCCCTCCACTTT. Together with reference TRBV5-1 and TRBJ1-6, the CDR3 gives the full variable domain: KAGVTQTPRYLIKTRGQQVTLSCSPISGHRSVSWYQQTPGQGLQFLFEYFSETQRNKGNFPGRFSGRQFSNSRSEMNVSTLELGDSALYLCASSLALGADYNSPLHFGNGTRLTVT.

This clone was found a few times. The chain combines TRBV19 with TRBJ1-6, with 7 bases that match TRBD1. The CDR3 spans 15 residues. The germline V gene has CDR1 LNHDA and CDR2 SQIVND (reference sequence). The V segment lost 5 bases and the J segment 8 bases; nucleotides outside the gene matches: 9. The CDR3 is CASSYRTGGDSPLHF. DNA of the CDR3: TGTGCCAGTAGTTATCGGACAGGCGGCGATTCACCCCTCCACTTT.

The rearrangement uses TRBV5-1 and TRBJ2-4, with TRBD1 matching 8 bases. This CDR3 is 14 amino acids long. Germline V gene lookup returns CDR1 SGHRS and CDR2 YFSETQ. Germline trimming cut 6 bases from V and 6 bases from J; bases unmatched to any gene: 8. CDR3 sequence: CASNVGQGPNIQYF. CDR3 nucleotide sequence: TGCGCCAGCAACGTCGGACAGGGACCAAACATTCAGTACTTC.

Here the CDR3 reads CASSQAGGNSPLHF. The DNA of the CDR3 is TGCGCCAGCAGCCAGGCGGGGGGGAATTCACCCCTCCACTTT. V is TRBV4-3 and J is TRBJ1-6; possibly TRBD1 for D (5 bases). This CDR3 has 14 residues. Germline V CDR1 and CDR2: LGHNA, YSLEER. V lost 3 bases, J lost 7 bases, and 10 bases lay in between.

The V call is TRBV28, the J call TRBJ2-3, with D tentatively TRBD1 (5 bases). Deletions cut 8 bases from V and 0 bases from J, with 12 bases between. CDR3 length: 14 residues. CDR1 MDHEN and CDR2 SYDVKM come from the germline V gene. The CDR3 DNA reads TGTGCCAGCGTAAATTCAGGGAGCACAGATACGCAGTATTTT. Encoded protein: CASVNSGSTDTQYF. Using reference TRBV28 and TRBJ2-3 for the parts outside the CDR3, the full variable domain is DVKVTQSSRYLVKRTGEKVFLECVQDMDHENMFWYRQDPGLGLRLIYFSYDVKMKEKGDIPEGYSVSREKKERFSLILESASTNQTSMYLCASVNSGSTDTQYFGPGTRLTVL.

The CDR3 nucleotides are TGTGCCAGCAGCGTAGATGCCCCTCGGGGGGACTATGGCTACACCTTC. As protein: CASSVDAPRGDYGYTF. The chain employs TRBV9 and TRBJ1-2; weak D call: TRBD1 (5 bases). CDR1 and CDR2 (germline): SGDLS, YYNGEE. This CDR3 spans 16 amino acids. V shed 0 bases and J shed 3 bases, with 15 bases lying between them.

The rearrangement uses TRBV5-1 and TRBJ2-3, with 9 bases matching TRBD2. Germline CDR1 and CDR2: SGHRS and YFSETQ. The CDR3 covers 15 residues. The V and J ends lost 4 bases and 0 bases, in that order; junction bases with no gene match: 3. The CDR3 loop is CASSLAGTSTDTQYF. In nucleotides, the CDR3 is TGCGCCAGCAGCCTAGCGGGGACTAGCACAGATACGCAGTATTTT.

CDR3 sequence (DNA): TGTGCCAGCAGCCAAGAGAGCTGGCTAGCGGGAGATCCCGGGGAGCTGTTTTTT. It yields the protein CASSQESWLAGDPGELFF. The V call is TRBV14, the J call TRBJ2-2; 10 nucleotides agree with TRBD2. With V trimmed by 0 bases and J by 6 bases, 10 bases remained unmatched. Germline-derived CDR1 and CDR2 are SGHDN and FVKESK. CDR3 size: 18 residues.

The chain employs TRBV5-4 and TRBJ1-2; 7 bases match TRBD1. V shed 3 bases and J 4 bases; nucleotides not matched to a gene: 3. From germline, CDR1 is SGHNT and CDR2 YYREEE (reference sequence). This CDR3 contains 13 residues. This CDR3 is CASSSGQVYGYTF. For the CDR3, the DNA is TGTGCCAGCAGCTCTGGACAGGTCTATGGCTACACCTTC.

V is TRBV6-5 and J is TRBJ1-2; 7 nucleotides match TRBD1. V lost 4 bases to trimming and J lost 5 bases; unmatched junction nucleotides: 7. The CDR3 contains 14 residues. Per germline, CDR1 MNHEY and CDR2 SVGAGI. The CDR3 region is CASSFTGVGYGYTF. In DNA, the CDR3 is TGTGCCAGCAGTTTTACAGGGGTCGGGTATGGCTACACCTTC.

This chain uses TRBV14 with TRBJ2-1; D remains unclear. The CDR3 loop spans 17 amino acids. V lost 0 bases and J lost 3, with 15 bases in between. Germline lookup yields CDR1 SGHDN and CDR2 FVKESK. In DNA form, the CDR3 reads TGTGCCAGCAGCCAAGAAAAGTCACAATCGTACTACAATGAGCAGTTCTTC. It specifies CASSQEKSQSYYNEQFF.

The chain uses TRBV6-1 and TRBJ2-5; TRBD2 matches 7 bases. Per germline, CDR1 MNHNS and CDR2 SASEGT. CDR3 size: 14 residues. V gave up 4 bases and J gave up 2 bases; unmatched junction bases: 4. The CDR3 DNA reads as TGTGCCAGCAGTGGGACTAGTCTACAAGAGACCCAGTACTTC. Translated: CASSGTSLQETQYF.

The chain links TRBV29-1 to TRBJ2-7; 16 nucleotides align to TRBD2. The CDR3 contains 13 residues. Germline V gene data show CDR1 as SQVTM and CDR2 as ANQGSEA. J gave up 9 bases and V 7 bases, and 6 bases lay outside the gene matches. The CDR3 DNA reads as TGCAGCGCACGGGGACTAGCGGGAGGGCCGCAGTACTTC. Translation gives CSARGLAGGPQYF.

The V gene is TRBV29-1, the J gene TRBJ2-1; D is unresolved. Trimming removed 8 bases at V and 4 bases at J, with 9 bases between. CDR3 length: 11 amino acids. Germline V gene data show CDR1 as SQVTM and CDR2 as ANQGSEA. The CDR3: CSPQVYNEQFF. As DNA, the CDR3 is TGCAGCCCCCAGGTATACAATGAGCAGTTCTTC.

V usage is TRBV5-4 and J usage is TRBJ1-5, with 10 bases aligning to TRBD1. The CDR3 loop spans 14 amino acids. Germline CDR1 and CDR2: SGHNT and YYREEE (reference sequence). The ends lost 4 bases at V and 10 bases at J; junction bases unmatched: 8. This chain's CDR3 is CASSTGTGAEPQHF. CDR3 nucleotides: TGTGCCAGCAGCACCGGGACAGGGGCCGAACCCCAGCATTTT.